These 5 T cell receptor beta chains originate from one sample sequenced in a study of long-term antiretroviral therapy in people with HIV. The run of the v3.0 immunoSEQ assay was at survey level. Generated by immunoSEQ multiplex PCR, the TCRdb table keeps only in-frame clones and is missing some. Among around 28,000 clones listed, approximately 90% were seen once. The sequencing here drew on unsorted PBMCs, taken 1.8 years after starting antiretroviral therapy. These receptors were taken from a woman between 18 and 29 years old with HIV.

The V gene is TRBV27, the J gene TRBJ1-1; no reliable D call. The germline V and J ends were trimmed by 5 bases and 1 base, with 8 bases remaining between them. This CDR3 contains 13 residues. Germline CDR1 reads MNHEY; CDR2 reads SMNVEV (reference sequence). CDR3 nucleotides: TGTGCCAGCAGTCTCTACTCGAACACTGAAGCTTTCTTT. Translating it yields CASSLYSNTEAFF.

The chain recombines TRBV9 with TRBJ2-6; no firm D call. Deletions cut 0 bases from V and 2 bases from J, with 12 bases between. The CDR3 consists of 17 residues. Germline V gene lookup returns CDR1 SGDLS and CDR2 YYNGEE. The chain's CDR3 is CASSVDWAAAGANVLTF. As DNA, the CDR3 is TGTGCCAGCAGCGTAGATTGGGCGGCTGCTGGGGCCAACGTCCTGACTTTC.

This sequence joins TRBV11-3 and TRBJ2-7, with 10 bases identical to TRBD1. CDR1 and CDR2 (germline): SGHNT, YENEEA. V gave up 1 base and J gave up 2 bases; unmatched junction bases: 2. This CDR3 is built from 15 residues. In DNA, the CDR3 is TGTGCCAGCAGCTTAGGACAGGGGGCAGCCTACGAGCAGTACTTC. Translation gives CASSLGQGAAYEQYF.

This clone was seen once. V and J are TRBV28 and TRBJ2-7, with D maybe TRBD2 (6 bases). The V end lost 7 bases, the J end lost 6 bases, and 19 bases lay between the germline ends. Germline CDR1 MDHEN, CDR2 SYDVKM. The CDR3 has 14 residues. Written as DNA, the CDR3 is TGTGCCAGCATCCCGGGGGTCATGGCCCCCGAGCAGTACTTC. Translation gives CASIPGVMAPEQYF.

The chain combines TRBV11-2 with TRBJ2-7; no clear D gene. The CDR3 contains 14 residues. The ends were cut back, 4 bases at V and 7 bases at J, with 17 bases in the middle. Germline CDR1 and CDR2: SGHAT and FQNNGV. In DNA, the CDR3 is TGTGCCAGCAGCTCCGCCGTAACCTTGGGGGAGCAGTACTTC. Protein product: CASSSAVTLGEQYF. Combining the CDR3 with reference TRBV11-2 and TRBJ2-7 gives the whole variable domain EAGVAQSPRYKIIEKRQSVAFWCNPISGHATLYWYQQILGQGPKLLIQFQNNGVVDDSQLPKDRFSAERLKGVDSTLKIQPAKLEDSAVYLCASSSAVTLGEQYFGPGTRLTVT.